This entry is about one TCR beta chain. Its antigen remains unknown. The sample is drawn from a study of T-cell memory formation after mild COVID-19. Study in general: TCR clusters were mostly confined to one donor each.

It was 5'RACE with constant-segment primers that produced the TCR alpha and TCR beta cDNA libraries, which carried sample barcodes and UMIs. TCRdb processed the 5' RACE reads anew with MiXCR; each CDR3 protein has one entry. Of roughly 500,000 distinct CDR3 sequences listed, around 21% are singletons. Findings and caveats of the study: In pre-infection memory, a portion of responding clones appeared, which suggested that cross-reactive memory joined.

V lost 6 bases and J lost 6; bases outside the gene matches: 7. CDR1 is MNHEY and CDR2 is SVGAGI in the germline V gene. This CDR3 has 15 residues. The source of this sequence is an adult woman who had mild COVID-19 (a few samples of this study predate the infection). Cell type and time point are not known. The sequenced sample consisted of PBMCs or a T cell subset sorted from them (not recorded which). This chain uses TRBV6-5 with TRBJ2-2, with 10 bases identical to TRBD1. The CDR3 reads CASRKGQGDPGELFF. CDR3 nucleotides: TGTGCCAGCAGAAAAGGACAGGGGGATCCCGGGGAGCTGTTTTTT.